This TCR beta chain derives from a study of Graves' ophthalmopathy and Graves' hyperthyroidism. The study, taken as a whole, reports: In separating ophthalmopathy from stable hyperthyroidism, a 13-signature model achieved roughly 87% sensitivity and about 80% specificity.

RNA transcripts were the template, and TCR beta CDR3 regions were amplified from them. After a first-round RT-PCR with HTBI primers, a second-round multiplex PCR was run. MiXCR, applied by TCRdb to the multiplex PCR reads, yields one record per CDR3 protein. This sample has over a million distinct CDR3 sequences; 35% to 40% occur once, and the top ten carry 11%. V shed 5 bases and J shed 3 bases, with 13 bases lying between them. The CDR3 runs 14 residues. Per germline, CDR1 LNHDA and CDR2 SQIVND (reference sequence). Newly diagnosed hyperthyroidism donors, aged 18 to 65, duration under 2 months. The diagnosis combined clinical symptoms, thyroxine, TRAb, thyroid ultrasound and orbital computed tomography scans. Worth noting for this clonotype: Antigen specificity is unknown.

The receptor comes from an adult man with Graves' hyperthyroidism. Sequenced sample: peripheral blood or thyroid tissue (not recorded which). The chain couples TRBV19 to TRBJ1-1, with a tentative D call TRBD1 (6 bases). CDR3 amino acids: CASSENRADTEAFF. For the CDR3, the DNA is TGTGCCAGTAGTGAGAACAGGGCGGACACTGAAGCTTTCTTT.